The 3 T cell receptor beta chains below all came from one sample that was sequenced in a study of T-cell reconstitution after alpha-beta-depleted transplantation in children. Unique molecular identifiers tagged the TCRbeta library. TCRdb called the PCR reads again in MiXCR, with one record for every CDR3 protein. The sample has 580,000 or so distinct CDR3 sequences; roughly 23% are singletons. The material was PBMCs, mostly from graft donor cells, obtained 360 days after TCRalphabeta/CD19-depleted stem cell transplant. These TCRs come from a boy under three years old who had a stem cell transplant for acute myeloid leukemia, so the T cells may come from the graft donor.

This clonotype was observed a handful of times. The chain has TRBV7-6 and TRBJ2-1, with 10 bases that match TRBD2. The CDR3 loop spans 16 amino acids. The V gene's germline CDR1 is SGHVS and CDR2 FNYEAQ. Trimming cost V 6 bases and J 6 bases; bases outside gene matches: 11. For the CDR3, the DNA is TGTGCCAGCAGTTCGGGTTCTAGCGGGGGTCCCAATGAGCAGTTCTTC. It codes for CASSSGSSGGPNEQFF.

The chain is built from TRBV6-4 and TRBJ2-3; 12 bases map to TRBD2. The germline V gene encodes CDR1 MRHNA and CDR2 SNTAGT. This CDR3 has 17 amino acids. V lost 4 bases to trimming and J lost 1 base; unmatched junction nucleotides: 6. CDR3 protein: CASSASGGAEGTDTQYF. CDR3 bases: TGTGCCAGCAGTGCTAGCGGGGGGGCCGAAGGCACAGATACGCAGTATTTT.

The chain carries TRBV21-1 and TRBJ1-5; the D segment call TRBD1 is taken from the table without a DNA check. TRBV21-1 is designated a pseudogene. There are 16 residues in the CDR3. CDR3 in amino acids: CASSPLGGTSNQPQHF. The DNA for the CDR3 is TGTGCCAGCAGCCCCCTTGGTGGGACTAGCAATCAGCCCCAGCATTTT.